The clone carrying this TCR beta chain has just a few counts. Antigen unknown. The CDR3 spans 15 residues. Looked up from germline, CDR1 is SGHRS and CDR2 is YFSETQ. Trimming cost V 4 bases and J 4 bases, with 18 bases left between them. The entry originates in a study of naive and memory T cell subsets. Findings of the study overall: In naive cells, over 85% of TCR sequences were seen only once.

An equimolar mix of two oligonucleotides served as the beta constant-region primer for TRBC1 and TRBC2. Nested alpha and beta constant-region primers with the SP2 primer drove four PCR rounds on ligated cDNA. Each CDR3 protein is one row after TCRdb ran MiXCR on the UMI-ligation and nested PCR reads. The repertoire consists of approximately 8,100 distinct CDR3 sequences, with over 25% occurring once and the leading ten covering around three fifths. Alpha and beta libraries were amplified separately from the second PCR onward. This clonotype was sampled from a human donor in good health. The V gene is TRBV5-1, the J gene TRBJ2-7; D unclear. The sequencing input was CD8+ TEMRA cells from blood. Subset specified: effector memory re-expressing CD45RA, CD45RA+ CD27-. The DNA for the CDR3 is TGCGCCAGCAGCAGAAACTATGGCAGTGGGTACGAGCAGTACTTC. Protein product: CASSRNYGSGYEQYF.